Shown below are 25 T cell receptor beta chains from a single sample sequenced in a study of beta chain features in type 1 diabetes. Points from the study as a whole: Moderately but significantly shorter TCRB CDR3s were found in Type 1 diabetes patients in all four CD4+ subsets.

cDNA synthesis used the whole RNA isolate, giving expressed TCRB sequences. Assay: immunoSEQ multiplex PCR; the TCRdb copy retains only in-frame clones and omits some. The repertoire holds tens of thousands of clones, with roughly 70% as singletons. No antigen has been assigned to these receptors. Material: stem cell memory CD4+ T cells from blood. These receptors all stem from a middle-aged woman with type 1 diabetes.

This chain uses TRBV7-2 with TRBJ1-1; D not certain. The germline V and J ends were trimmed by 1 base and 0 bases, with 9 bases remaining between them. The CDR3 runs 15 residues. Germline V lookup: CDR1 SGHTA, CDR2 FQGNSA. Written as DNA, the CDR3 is TGTGCCAGCAGCTTAGATGCCGGGATGAACACTGAAGCTTTCTTT. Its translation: CASSLDAGMNTEAFF. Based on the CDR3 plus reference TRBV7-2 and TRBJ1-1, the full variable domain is GAGVSQSPSNKVTEKGKDVELRCDPISGHTALYWYRQSLGQGLEFLIYFQGNSAPDKSGLPSDRFSAERTGGSVSTLTIQRTQQEDSAVYLCASSLDAGMNTEAFFGQGTRLTVV.

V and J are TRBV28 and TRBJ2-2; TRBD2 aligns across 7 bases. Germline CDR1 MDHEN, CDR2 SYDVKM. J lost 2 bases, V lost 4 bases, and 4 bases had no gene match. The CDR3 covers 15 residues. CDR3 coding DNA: TGTGCCAGCAGTTCGACTAGCTTAAACACCGGGGAGCTGTTTTTT. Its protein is CASSSTSLNTGELFF.

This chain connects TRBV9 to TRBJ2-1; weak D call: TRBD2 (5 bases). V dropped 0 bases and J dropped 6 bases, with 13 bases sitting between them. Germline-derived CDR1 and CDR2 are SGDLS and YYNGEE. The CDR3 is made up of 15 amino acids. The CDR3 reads CASSVGPGSGNEQFF. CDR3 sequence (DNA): TGTGCCAGCAGCGTAGGACCGGGGTCGGGCAATGAGCAGTTCTTC.

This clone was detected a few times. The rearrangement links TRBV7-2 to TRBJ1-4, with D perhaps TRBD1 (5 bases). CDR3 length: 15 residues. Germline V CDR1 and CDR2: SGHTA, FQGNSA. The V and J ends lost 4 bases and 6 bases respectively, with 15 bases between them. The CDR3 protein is CASSYGHRGDEKLFF. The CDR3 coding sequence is TGTGCCAGCAGCTACGGACATCGGGGGGATGAAAAACTGTTTTTT.

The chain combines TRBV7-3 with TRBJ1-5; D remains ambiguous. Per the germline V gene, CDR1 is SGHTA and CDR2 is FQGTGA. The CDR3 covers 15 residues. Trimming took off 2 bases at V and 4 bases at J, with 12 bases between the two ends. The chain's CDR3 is CASSLGHKLNQPQHF. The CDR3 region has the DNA TGTGCCAGCAGCTTAGGGCACAAACTTAATCAGCCCCAGCATTTT. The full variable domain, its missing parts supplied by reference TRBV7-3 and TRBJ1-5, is GAGVSQTPSNKVTEKGKYVELRCDPISGHTALYWYRQSLGQGPEFLIYFQGTGAADDSGLPNDRFFAVRPEGSVSTLKIQRTERGDSAVYLCASSLGHKLNQPQHFGDGTRLSIL.

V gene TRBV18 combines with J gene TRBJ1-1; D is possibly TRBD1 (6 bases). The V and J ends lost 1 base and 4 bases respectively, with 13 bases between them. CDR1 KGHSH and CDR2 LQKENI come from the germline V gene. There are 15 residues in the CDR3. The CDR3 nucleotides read TGTGCCAGCTCACCACTCGAGGGAGGGGGCACTGAAGCTTTCTTT. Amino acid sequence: CASSPLEGGGTEAFF.

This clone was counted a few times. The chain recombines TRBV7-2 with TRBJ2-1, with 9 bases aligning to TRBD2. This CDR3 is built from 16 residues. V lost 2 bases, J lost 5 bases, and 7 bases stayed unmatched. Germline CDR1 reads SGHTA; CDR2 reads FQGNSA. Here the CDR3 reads CASSLIYSGSNNEQFF. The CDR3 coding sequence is TGTGCCAGCAGCTTAATATATAGCGGGAGCAACAATGAGCAGTTCTTC.

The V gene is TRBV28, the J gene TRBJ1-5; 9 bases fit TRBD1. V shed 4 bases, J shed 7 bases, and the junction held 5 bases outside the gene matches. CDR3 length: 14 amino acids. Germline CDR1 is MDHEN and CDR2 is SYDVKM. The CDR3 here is CASSSTGGSQPQHF. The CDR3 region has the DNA TGTGCCAGCAGTTCCACAGGGGGCAGCCAGCCCCAGCATTTT.

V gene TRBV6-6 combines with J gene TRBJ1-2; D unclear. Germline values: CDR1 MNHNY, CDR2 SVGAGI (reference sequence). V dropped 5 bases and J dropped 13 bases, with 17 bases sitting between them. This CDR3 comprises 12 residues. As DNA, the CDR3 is TGTGCCAGCAGTACCCCGCCAGGCCCTCGCACCTTC. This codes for CASSTPPGPRTF.

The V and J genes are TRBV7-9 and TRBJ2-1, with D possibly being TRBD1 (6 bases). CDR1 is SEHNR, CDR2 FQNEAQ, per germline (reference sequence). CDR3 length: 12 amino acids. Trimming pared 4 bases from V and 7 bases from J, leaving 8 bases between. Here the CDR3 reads CASSSQGNEQFF. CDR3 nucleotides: TGTGCCAGCAGCTCACAGGGAAATGAGCAGTTCTTC.

This CDR3 is CASSFLFNRGNTEAFF. As DNA, the CDR3 is TGTGCCAGCAGTTTCCTTTTCAACAGGGGGAACACTGAAGCTTTCTTT. The V call is TRBV28, the J call TRBJ1-1; 7 bases line up with TRBD1. J gave up 1 base and V 3 bases, and 8 bases lay outside the gene matches. The CDR3 loop spans 16 amino acids. Germline V lookup: CDR1 MDHEN, CDR2 SYDVKM.

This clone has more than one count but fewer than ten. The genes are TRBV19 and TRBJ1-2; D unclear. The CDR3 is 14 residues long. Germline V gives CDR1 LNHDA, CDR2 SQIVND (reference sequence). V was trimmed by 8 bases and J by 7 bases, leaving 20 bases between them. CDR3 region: CASLQAGNDAGYTF. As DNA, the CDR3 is TGTGCCAGTCTGCAAGCGGGGAACGACGCTGGCTACACCTTC.

The CDR3 DNA sequence: TGTGCCAGTACCGCCGGGACAGGGGGCCCTGATGAGCAGTTCTTC. Amino acid sequence: CASTAGTGGPDEQFF. The chain is built from TRBV19 and TRBJ2-1, with TRBD1 matching 12 bases. Per the germline V gene, CDR1 is LNHDA and CDR2 is SQIVND (reference sequence). This CDR3 spans 15 amino acids. V lost 7 bases, J lost 8 bases, and 9 bases stayed unmatched.

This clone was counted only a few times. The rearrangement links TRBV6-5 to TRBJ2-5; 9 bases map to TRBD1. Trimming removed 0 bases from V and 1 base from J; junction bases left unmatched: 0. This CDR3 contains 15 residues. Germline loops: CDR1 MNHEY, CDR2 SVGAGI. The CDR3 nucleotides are TGTGCCAGCAGTTACTCGACAGGGGGCCAAGAGACCCAGTACTTC. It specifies CASSYSTGGQETQYF.

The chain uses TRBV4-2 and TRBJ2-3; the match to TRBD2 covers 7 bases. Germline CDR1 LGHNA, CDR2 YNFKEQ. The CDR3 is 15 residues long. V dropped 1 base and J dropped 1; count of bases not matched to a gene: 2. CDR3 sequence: CASSQGSGGTDTQYF. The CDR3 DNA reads TGTGCCAGCAGCCAAGGCAGCGGGGGCACAGATACGCAGTATTTT.

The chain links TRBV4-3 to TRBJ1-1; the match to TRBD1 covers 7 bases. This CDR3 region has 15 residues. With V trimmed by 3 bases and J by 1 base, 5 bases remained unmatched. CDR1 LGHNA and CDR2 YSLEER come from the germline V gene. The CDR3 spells CASSQDRFGNTEAFF. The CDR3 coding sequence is TGCGCCAGCAGCCAGGACAGGTTCGGGAACACTGAAGCTTTCTTT.

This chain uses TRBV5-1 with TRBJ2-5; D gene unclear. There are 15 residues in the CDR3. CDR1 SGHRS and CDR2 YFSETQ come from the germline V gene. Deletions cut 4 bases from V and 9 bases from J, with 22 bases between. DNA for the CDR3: TGCGCCAGCAGCCGTCCCCTGGGCTACGATAGAGCCCAGTACTTC. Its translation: CASSRPLGYDRAQYF.

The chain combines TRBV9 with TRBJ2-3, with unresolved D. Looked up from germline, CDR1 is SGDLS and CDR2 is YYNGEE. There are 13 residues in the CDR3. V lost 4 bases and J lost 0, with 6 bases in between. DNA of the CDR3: TGTGCCAGCAGCACATCGAGCACAGATACGCAGTATTTT. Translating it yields CASSTSSTDTQYF.

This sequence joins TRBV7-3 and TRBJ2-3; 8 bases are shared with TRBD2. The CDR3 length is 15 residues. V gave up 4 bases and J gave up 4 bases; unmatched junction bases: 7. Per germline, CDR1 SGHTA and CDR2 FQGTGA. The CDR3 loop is CASSYTGGYPDTQYF. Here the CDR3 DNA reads TGTGCCAGCAGCTACACGGGGGGGTACCCAGATACGCAGTATTTT.

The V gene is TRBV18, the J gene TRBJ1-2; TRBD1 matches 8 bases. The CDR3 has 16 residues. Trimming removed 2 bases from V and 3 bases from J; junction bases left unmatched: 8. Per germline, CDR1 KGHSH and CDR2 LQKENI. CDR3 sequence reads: CASSPSTGGTHYGYTF. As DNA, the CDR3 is TGTGCCAGCTCACCAAGCACAGGGGGTACTCACTATGGCTACACCTTC.

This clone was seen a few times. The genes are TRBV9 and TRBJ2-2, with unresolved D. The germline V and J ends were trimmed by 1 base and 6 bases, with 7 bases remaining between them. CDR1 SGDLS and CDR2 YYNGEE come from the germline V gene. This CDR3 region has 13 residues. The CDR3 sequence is CASSVSLSGELFF. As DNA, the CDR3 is TGTGCCAGCAGCGTAAGCTTATCCGGGGAGCTGTTTTTT.

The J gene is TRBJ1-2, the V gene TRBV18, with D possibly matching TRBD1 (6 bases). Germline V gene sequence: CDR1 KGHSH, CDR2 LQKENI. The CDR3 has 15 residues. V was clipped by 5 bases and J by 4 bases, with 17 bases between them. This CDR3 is CASSGAQGRPYGYTF. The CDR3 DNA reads TGTGCCAGCTCAGGAGCACAGGGCCGCCCCTATGGCTACACCTTC.

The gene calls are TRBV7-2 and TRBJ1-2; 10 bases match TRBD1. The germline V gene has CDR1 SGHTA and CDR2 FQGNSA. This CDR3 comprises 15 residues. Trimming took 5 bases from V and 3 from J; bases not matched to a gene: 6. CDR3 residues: CASSRLGQGDYGYTF. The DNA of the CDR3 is TGTGCCAGCAGCCGACTCGGACAGGGGGACTATGGCTACACCTTC. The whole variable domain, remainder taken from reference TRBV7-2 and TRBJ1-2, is GAGVSQSPSNKVTEKGKDVELRCDPISGHTALYWYRQSLGQGLEFLIYFQGNSAPDKSGLPSDRFSAERTGGSVSTLTIQRTQQEDSAVYLCASSRLGQGDYGYTFGSGTRLTVV.

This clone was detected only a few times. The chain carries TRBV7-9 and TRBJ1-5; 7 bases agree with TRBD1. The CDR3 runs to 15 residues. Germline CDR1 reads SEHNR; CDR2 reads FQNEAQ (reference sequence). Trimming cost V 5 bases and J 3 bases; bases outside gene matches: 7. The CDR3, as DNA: TGTGCCAGCAGCGCGAACAGGGGAGACAATCAGCCCCAGCATTTT. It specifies CASSANRGDNQPQHF.

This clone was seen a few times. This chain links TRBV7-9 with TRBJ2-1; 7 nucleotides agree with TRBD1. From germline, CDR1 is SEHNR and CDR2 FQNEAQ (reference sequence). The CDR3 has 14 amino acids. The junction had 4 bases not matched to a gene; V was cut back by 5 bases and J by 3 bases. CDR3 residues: CASSVTGYYNEQFF. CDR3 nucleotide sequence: TGTGCCAGCAGCGTGACAGGGTACTACAATGAGCAGTTCTTC.